Each of the 22 T cell receptor beta chains below was sequenced from the same sample in a study of beta chain features in type 1 diabetes (dated by TCRdb to 2016 to 2019). The library relied on the immunoSEQ multiplex PCR assay. The entire isolated RNA was reverse transcribed using the High Capacity cDNA Reverse Transcription Kit, and thus expressed TCRB transcripts were sequenced. The source is immuneACCESS, and TCRdb retained only in-frame sequences with V and J called. Part of the clones is not carried over; for the studies checked, unresolved V genes explain less than half of this, and the remainder is unexplained. For this sample there are about 350,000 clones; roughly a fifth appear just once. Of the sample, approximately 0.041% is held by the ten largest clones. The sample taken for sequencing was naive CD4+ T cells from blood. The intended sense of this specimen's cell subset or site label: true naive CD4+ T cells. The origin of the receptors is a woman aged 18-29 years in good health.

The chain combines TRBV9 with TRBJ1-1; a weak D match, TRBD1 (6 bases). The CDR3 is 14 residues long. The germline V gene has CDR1 SGDLS and CDR2 YYNGEE. The germline V and J ends were trimmed by 3 bases and 1 base, with 10 bases remaining between them. For the CDR3, the DNA is TGTGCCAGCAGCGCCCGGGGACAGAACACTGAAGCTTTCTTT. Amino acid sequence: CASSARGQNTEAFF.

This clone was picked up a small number of times. The chain couples TRBV11-1 to TRBJ2-7; 11 nucleotides line up with TRBD2. The CDR3 covers 14 residues. V shed 2 bases and J 6 bases; nucleotides not matched to a gene: 3. Germline CDR1 is SGHAT and CDR2 is FQDESV (reference sequence). The DNA of the CDR3 is TGTGCCAGCAGCTTAACTAGCGGGAGCTCCGAGCAGTACTTC. Amino acid sequence: CASSLTSGSSEQYF.

This clone was counted only a few times. J is TRBJ1-1 and V is TRBV11-1; D is perhaps TRBD1 (5 bases). V was clipped by 5 bases and J by 7 bases, with 11 bases between them. The CDR3 runs 12 residues. CDR1 and CDR2 from the germline V gene are SGHAT and FQDESV (reference sequence). CDR3 nucleotide sequence: TGTGCCAGCAGCCGGGACGGGGGTGAAGCTTTCTTT. The encoded protein is CASSRDGGEAFF.

This clone was found a few times. The V gene is TRBV4-2, the J gene TRBJ1-4; 10 nucleotides agree with TRBD1. Germline V gene sequence: CDR1 LGHNA, CDR2 YNFKEQ. This CDR3 has 14 residues. The ends lost 7 bases at V and 5 bases at J; junction bases unmatched: 4. As DNA, the CDR3 is TGTGCCAGCAACCGGGACAGGGGAAATGAAAAACTGTTTTTT. It codes for CASNRDRGNEKLFF.

J is TRBJ1-6 and V is TRBV5-1; D is undetermined. The length of the CDR3 is 14 residues. Per the germline V gene, CDR1 is SGHRS and CDR2 is YFSETQ. V was trimmed by 4 bases and J by 8 bases, leaving 13 bases between them. The CDR3: CASSEGFNYSPLHF. Written as DNA, the CDR3 is TGCGCCAGCAGCGAGGGATTCAATTATTCACCCCTCCACTTT. Full variable domain (remainder filled in from reference TRBV5-1 and TRBJ1-6): KAGVTQTPRYLIKTRGQQVTLSCSPISGHRSVSWYQQTPGQGLQFLFEYFSETQRNKGNFPGRFSGRQFSNSRSEMNVSTLELGDSALYLCASSEGFNYSPLHFGNGTRLTVT.

This clone appeared a few times. The chain recombines TRBV30 with TRBJ2-6; D is ambiguous. This CDR3 has 14 amino acids. Germline V lookup: CDR1 GTSNPN, CDR2 SVGIG (reference sequence). Trimming took 5 bases from V and 1 from J, leaving 9 bases between them. The DNA for the CDR3 is TGTGCCTGGCGGGTTACGTCTGGGGCCAACGTCCTGACTTTC. Its translation is CAWRVTSGANVLTF.

This chain joins TRBV7-2 and TRBJ2-1, with 13 bases aligning to TRBD2. The V gene's germline CDR1 is SGHTA and CDR2 FQGNSA. Unmatched junction bases numbered 8, after V lost 6 bases and J lost 12 bases. The CDR3 runs to 14 residues. CDR3 sequence reads: CASRALAGGLAQFF. In DNA form, the CDR3 reads TGTGCCAGCAGGGCACTAGCGGGGGGGCTCGCGCAGTTCTTC. Full variable domain (missing parts from reference TRBV7-2 and TRBJ2-1): GAGVSQSPSNKVTEKGKDVELRCDPISGHTALYWYRQSLGQGLEFLIYFQGNSAPDKSGLPSDRFSAERTGGSVSTLTIQRTQQEDSAVYLCASRALAGGLAQFFGPGTRLTVL.

This clone turned up a few times. The chain combines TRBV15 with TRBJ2-7; no clear D. Germline assignment: CDR1 LNHNV and CDR2 YYDKDF (reference sequence). Trimming shortened V by 5 bases and J by 4 bases, and 12 bases separated the two germline ends. CDR3 length: 13 amino acids. The CDR3 loop is CATSYRSGYEQYF. DNA of the CDR3: TGTGCCACCAGCTACCGTTCGGGTTACGAGCAGTACTTC.

J is TRBJ2-3 and V is TRBV7-2, with 8 bases lining up with TRBD1. V lost 3 bases, J lost 1 base, and 3 bases stayed unmatched. This CDR3 is built from 15 residues. CDR1 and CDR2 (germline): SGHTA, FQGNSA. The CDR3 sequence: CASSFGQGGTDTQYF. The CDR3 DNA follows: TGTGCCAGCAGCTTTGGACAGGGTGGCACAGATACGCAGTATTTT.

The chain employs TRBV7-3 and TRBJ2-6; the D gene is possibly TRBD1 (6 bases). Trimming removed 5 bases at V and 1 base at J, with 9 bases between. Per the germline V gene, CDR1 is SGHTA and CDR2 is FQGTGA. The CDR3 is 15 amino acids. CDR3 amino acids: CASSPTGSGANVLTF. The CDR3 region has the DNA TGTGCCAGCAGCCCTACAGGGTCTGGGGCCAACGTCCTGACTTTC.

This chain connects TRBV29-1 to TRBJ2-2, with D possibly being TRBD2 (5 bases). The CDR3 loop spans 13 amino acids. The V gene's germline CDR1 is SQVTM and CDR2 ANQGSEA. The germline V and J ends were trimmed by 5 bases and 6 bases, with 13 bases remaining between them. In DNA, the CDR3 is TGCAGCGTTCTGACTATAGGGTCCGGGGAGCTGTTTTTT. Its translation is CSVLTIGSGELFF.

The sample holds a few counts of this clone. V and J are TRBV29-1 and TRBJ1-2; the D gene is possibly TRBD1 (5 bases). This CDR3 is 12 amino acids long. V was shortened by 6 bases and J by 2 bases, with 10 bases between the two germline ends. Germline V gene sequence: CDR1 SQVTM, CDR2 ANQGSEA. The CDR3 sequence is CSVSTVNYGYTF. The DNA for the CDR3 is TGCAGCGTCTCGACAGTAAACTATGGCTACACCTTC.

This clone has more than one count but fewer than ten. The identical CDR3 is also encoded by other nucleotide sequences in the sample. This chain uses TRBV5-1 with TRBJ2-5; 7 nucleotides match TRBD1. J lost 2 bases, V lost 0 bases, and 1 base had no gene match. The CDR3 loop spans 14 amino acids. CDR1 and CDR2 (germline): SGHRS, YFSETQ. For the CDR3, the DNA is TGCGCCAGCAGCTTGGGACAGGGACAAGAGACCCAGTACTTC. This sequence encodes CASSLGQGQETQYF.

The CDR3 nucleotides read TGTGCCAGCAGACGTAGTACAGCTGGGGCCAACGTCCTGACTTTC. Its protein product is CASRRSTAGANVLTF. The V gene is TRBV9, the J gene TRBJ2-6; unclear D gene. Germline CDR1 and CDR2: SGDLS and YYNGEE. The CDR3 runs to 15 residues. V was cut by 5 bases and J by 2 bases, with 11 bases left in between. Based on the CDR3 plus reference TRBV9 and TRBJ2-6, the full variable domain is DSGVTQTPKHLITATGQRVTLRCSPRSGDLSVYWYQQSLDQGLQFLIQYYNGEERAKGNILERFSAQQFPDLHSELNLSSLELGDSALYFCASRRSTAGANVLTFGAGSRLTVL.

This clone was detected only a few times. This chain connects TRBV11-2 to TRBJ2-5; tentative D call: TRBD1 (5 bases). The CDR3 extends over 15 amino acids. V shed 5 bases and J shed 1 base, with 14 bases lying between them. CDR1 SGHAT and CDR2 FQNNGV come from the germline V gene. In DNA form, the CDR3 reads TGTGCCAGCAGCCCGCAGGGCCAGGGCCAAGAGACCCAGTACTTC. Protein product: CASSPQGQGQETQYF.

This chain links TRBV4-3 with TRBJ2-7, with D perhaps TRBD2 (6 bases). Trimming removed 2 bases from V and 2 bases from J, with 10 bases in between. The length of the CDR3 is 14 residues. Germline V lookup: CDR1 LGHNA, CDR2 YSLEER. CDR3 sequence reads: CASSQHGGTYEQYF. The CDR3 DNA reads TGCGCCAGCAGCCAACACGGGGGTACCTACGAGCAGTACTTC.

In its sample, this clone was seen a few times. V is TRBV5-4 and J is TRBJ1-2; TRBD1 is a possible D gene (5 bases). V was clipped by 10 bases and J by 7 bases, with 17 bases between them. Germline values: CDR1 SGHNT, CDR2 YYREEE (reference sequence). The CDR3 runs 12 residues. The CDR3 nucleotides read TGTGCCGGAGGGGAGAGGGCCGCTGGCTACACCTTC. Protein product: CAGGERAAGYTF.

CDR3 loop: CAIRAGDRGETQYF. For the CDR3, the DNA is TGTGCCATCCGGGCCGGGGACAGGGGGGAGACCCAGTACTTC. This chain connects TRBV10-3 to TRBJ2-5, with 11 positions matching TRBD1. The junction had 7 bases not matched to a gene; V was cut back by 8 bases and J by 5 bases. This CDR3 is 14 amino acids long. Germline V lookup: CDR1 ENHRY, CDR2 SYGVKD.

The rearrangement joins TRBV9 to TRBJ1-1; 8 bases map to TRBD1. V gave up 3 bases and J gave up 1 base; unmatched junction bases: 8. Germline CDR1 reads SGDLS; CDR2 reads YYNGEE. CDR3 length equals 16 residues. In DNA, the CDR3 is TGTGCCAGCAGCGATGGCAGGGGGCTTCCGAACACTGAAGCTTTCTTT. Its protein product is CASSDGRGLPNTEAFF.

The chain links TRBV5-4 to TRBJ1-2, with a tentative D call TRBD1 (5 bases). The length of the CDR3 is 13 residues. V was pared by 3 bases and J by 7 bases, with 13 bases between. Germline loops: CDR1 SGHNT, CDR2 YYREEE (reference sequence). Here the CDR3 DNA reads TGTGCCAGCAGCTCCCCGGGGGACCGTGGCTACACCTTC. Translating it yields CASSSPGDRGYTF.

This clone was found a few times. The chain joins TRBV5-4 to TRBJ2-3, with 10 bases that match TRBD2. This CDR3 is 15 amino acids long. Trimming removed 5 bases from V and 0 bases from J; junction bases left unmatched: 3. Germline V gene sequence: CDR1 SGHNT, CDR2 YYREEE (reference sequence). In DNA form, the CDR3 reads TGTGCCAGCAGGATAGCGGGGGGAAGCACAGATACGCAGTATTTT. Protein sequence: CASRIAGGSTDTQYF.

This clone was counted between two and nine times. The chain is built from TRBV10-3 and TRBJ2-1, with TRBD2 matching over 8 bases. V trimming: 7 bases; J trimming: 6 bases; junction bases outside the gene matches: 5. CDR1 is ENHRY and CDR2 is SYGVKD in the germline V gene. There are 13 residues in the CDR3. CDR3 residues: CAITSGSFNEQFF. CDR3 DNA: TGTGCCATCACCAGCGGGAGTTTCAATGAGCAGTTCTTC.